This passage covers 23 T cell receptor beta chains from one sample sequenced in a study of identical twins. TCRdb called the 5' RACE reads again in MiXCR, with one record for every CDR3 protein. The sample has fewer than 500,000 distinct CDR3 sequences, approximately 25% seen once. The data also belong to a second study, concerning T cells expressing NK-cell markers.

Sample: CD4+ T cells sorted from blood. The receptors here all came from a woman in her late teens or twenties in good health.

This rearrangement joins TRBV29-1 to TRBJ2-5; D not resolved. V was clipped by 7 bases and J by 3 bases, with 12 bases between them. The CDR3 is 12 amino acids. CDR1 is SQVTM and CDR2 is ANQGSEA in the germline V gene. The CDR3 coding sequence is TGCAGCGGGAAGACAAGGGAAGAGACCCAGTACTTC. Protein sequence: CSGKTREETQYF.

Ten or more counts support this clonotype. V gene TRBV12-3 or TRBV12-4 combines with J gene TRBJ2-7, with unresolved D. Trimming took off 0 bases at V and 1 base at J, with 4 bases between the two ends. The CDR3 is made up of 13 amino acids. The CDR3 protein is CASSLAGSYEQYF. In DNA, the CDR3 is TGTGCCAGCAGTTTAGCTGGATCCTACGAGCAGTACTTC.

The chain couples TRBV29-1 to TRBJ2-3, with 10 bases identical to TRBD2. This CDR3 comprises 16 residues. V gave up 3 bases and J gave up 1 base; unmatched junction bases: 7. CDR1 is SQVTM and CDR2 is ANQGSEA in the germline V gene. The CDR3 loop is CSVDMSSGRRTDTQYF. In DNA, the CDR3 is TGCAGCGTTGATATGTCTAGCGGGAGACGCACAGATACGCAGTATTTT.

The chain has TRBV20-1 and TRBJ2-7; tentative D call: TRBD1 (5 bases). The CDR3 sequence is 15 residues long. V dropped 3 bases and J dropped 0 bases, with 15 bases sitting between them. CDR1 DFQATT and CDR2 SNEGSKA come from the germline V gene (reference sequence). The CDR3 sequence is CSASKRAGNSYEQYF. The CDR3 DNA is TGCAGTGCTAGTAAAAGGGCAGGGAACTCCTACGAGCAGTACTTC.

This chain joins TRBV5-1 and TRBJ2-3; D is unclear. This CDR3 comprises 16 residues. CDR1 is SGHRS, CDR2 YFSETQ, per germline. Trimming removed 0 bases at V and 2 bases at J, with 13 bases between. This CDR3 is CASSLGVGGTTDTQYF. DNA of the CDR3: TGCGCCAGCAGCTTGGGGGTCGGCGGTACCACAGATACGCAGTATTTT.

The chain combines TRBV6-2 or TRBV6-3 with TRBJ2-2, with D possibly TRBD2 on 6 matching bases. The V and J ends lost 5 bases and 0 bases respectively, with 13 bases between them. CDR1 MNHEY and CDR2 SVGEGT come from the germline V gene. CDR3 length equals 16 residues. Here the CDR3 reads CASSTPGLPNTGELFF. The CDR3 DNA reads TGTGCCAGCAGTACGCCGGGACTCCCGAACACCGGGGAGCTGTTTTTT.

This rearrangement joins TRBV6-5 to TRBJ2-5; 7 nucleotides match TRBD2. From germline, CDR1 is MNHEY and CDR2 SVGAGI. The CDR3 covers 16 residues. The J segment lost 7 bases and the V segment lost 4 bases, leaving 15 bases of the junction unmatched. The CDR3 nucleotides read TGTGCCAGCAGTTTGAAGGGGCTAGCGGCCTTAGGGACCCAGTACTTC. Translation gives CASSLKGLAALGTQYF.

This clonotype appeared a few times. The CDR3 nucleotides read TGTGCCAGCAGCTTATCGCATGTCGCTGAAGCTTTCTTT. Translation: CASSLSHVAEAFF. The V gene is TRBV7-9, the J gene TRBJ1-1; no firm D call. The CDR3 spans 13 residues. The V end was cut by 2 bases, the J end by 6 bases, with 10 bases between. CDR1 is SEHNR, CDR2 FQNEAQ, per germline (reference sequence).

This clonotype turned up a few times. The V gene is TRBV4-1, the J gene TRBJ2-7, with 7 positions matching TRBD2. Looked up from germline, CDR1 is MGHRA and CDR2 is YSYEKL. V gave up 0 bases and J gave up 4 bases; unmatched junction bases: 12. This CDR3 region has 17 residues. The CDR3 protein is CASSQDRGGRSGYEQYF. CDR3 sequence (DNA): TGCGCCAGCAGCCAAGATAGGGGCGGGAGAAGTGGGTACGAGCAGTACTTC.

This clonotype was detected a few times. J is TRBJ2-7 and V is TRBV5-1, with D possibly TRBD1 on 5 matching bases. Per germline, CDR1 SGHRS and CDR2 YFSETQ. The CDR3 sequence is 14 residues long. V dropped 7 bases and J dropped 6 bases, with 20 bases sitting between them. The chain's CDR3 is CASSETAGAFEQYF. The CDR3 DNA is TGCGCCAGCTCCGAGACCGCTGGGGCTTTCGAGCAGTACTTC.

The chain uses TRBV15 and TRBJ2-1, with 8 bases lining up with TRBD1. The germline V gene encodes CDR1 LNHNV and CDR2 YYDKDF (reference sequence). V shed 4 bases and J 5 bases; nucleotides not matched to a gene: 7. The CDR3 loop spans 15 amino acids. The CDR3 loop is CATSINPGQDNEQFF. The DNA of the CDR3 is TGTGCCACCAGCATCAACCCGGGACAGGACAATGAGCAGTTCTTC.

This clonotype turned up a few times. This rearrangement joins TRBV4-2 to TRBJ2-7; no clear D. The CDR3 loop spans 13 amino acids. CDR1 and CDR2 (germline): LGHNA, YNFKEQ. V was clipped by 0 bases and J by 3 bases, with 6 bases between them. The CDR3 DNA sequence: TGTGCCAGCAGCCAAGAATGGCACTACGAGCAGTACTTC. Residues: CASSQEWHYEQYF.

This clonotype was detected a few times. This rearrangement joins TRBV3-1 to TRBJ2-4; 14 bases fit TRBD2. The CDR3 contains 17 residues. Germline V CDR1 and CDR2: LGHDT, YNNKEL (reference sequence). Unmatched junction bases numbered 4, after V lost 0 bases and J lost 6 bases. CDR3 nucleotide sequence: TGTGCCAGCAGCCAAGAGGGACTAGCGGGAGTTCGAAACATTCAGTACTTC. Its protein product is CASSQEGLAGVRNIQYF.

The gene calls are TRBV5-1 and TRBJ2-7, with 11 bases that match TRBD2. The CDR3 spans 16 residues. V gave up 5 bases and J gave up 1 base; unmatched junction bases: 8. Looked up from germline, CDR1 is SGHRS and CDR2 is YFSETQ. For the CDR3, the DNA is TGCGCCAGCAGTTTCCTAGCGGGAGGACTGTCCTACGAGCAGTACTTC. Protein product: CASSFLAGGLSYEQYF.

This chain uses TRBV5-4 with TRBJ2-3; tentative D call: TRBD2 (5 bases). The V and J ends lost 2 bases and 3 bases respectively, with 10 bases between them. The CDR3 loop spans 14 amino acids. Germline loops: CDR1 SGHNT, CDR2 YYREEE (reference sequence). The CDR3, as DNA: TGTGCCAGCAGCTTACAGAGGGCAACAGATACGCAGTATTTT. Its protein product is CASSLQRATDTQYF. Drawing the rest from reference TRBV5-4 and TRBJ2-3, the complete variable domain is ETGVTQSPTHLIKTRGQQVTLRCSSQSGHNTVSWYQQALGQGPQFIFQYYREEENGRGNFPPRFSGLQFPNYSSELNVNALELDDSALYLCASSLQRATDTQYFGPGTRLTVL.

This clonotype was observed a few times. This chain uses TRBV5-1 with TRBJ2-7; 9 bases align to TRBD1. This CDR3 is built from 13 residues. The germline CDR1 and CDR2 sequences are SGHRS and YFSETQ. J was trimmed by 6 bases and V by 2 bases; bases with no gene match: 3. CDR3 in DNA: TGCGCCAGCAGCTTCGAGACAGGGGGCGAGCAGTACTTC. Amino acids: CASSFETGGEQYF.

This chain uses TRBV3-1 with TRBJ2-3, with D perhaps TRBD2 (5 bases). The CDR3 contains 11 residues. Germline CDR1 and CDR2: LGHDT and YNNKEL (reference sequence). Trimming removed 7 bases from V and 9 bases from J, with 11 bases in between. Here the CDR3 reads CASKYGETQYF. The CDR3 DNA is TGTGCCAGCAAATATGGGGAGACGCAGTATTTT.

The chain uses TRBV20-1 and TRBJ2-7, with D perhaps TRBD2 (5 bases). Trimming removed 0 bases at V and 7 bases at J, with 16 bases between. The germline V gene encodes CDR1 DFQATT and CDR2 SNEGSKA (reference sequence). The CDR3 is 14 residues long. CDR3 region: CSARDTQRADEQYF. DNA for the CDR3: TGCAGTGCTAGAGATACACAGAGGGCGGATGAGCAGTACTTC.

V gene TRBV7-2 combines with J gene TRBJ2-1, with D possibly being TRBD2 (6 bases). Germline assignment: CDR1 SGHTA and CDR2 FQGNSA. V was cut by 3 bases and J by 10 bases, with 10 bases left in between. The CDR3 contains 12 residues. In DNA, the CDR3 is TGTGCCAGCAGCTTTCCGGGACTGGAGCAGTTCTTC. Translated, it gives CASSFPGLEQFF.

This clonotype was counted between two and nine times. The rearrangement joins TRBV7-7 to TRBJ2-1, with a weak D call TRBD2 (7 bases). Per germline, CDR1 SSHAT and CDR2 FNYEAQ (reference sequence). The CDR3 is 16 residues long. Trimming stripped 5 bases from V and 7 bases from J, with 21 bases between. This chain's CDR3 is CASSRGAPRSMNEQFF. In nucleotides, the CDR3 is TGTGCCAGCAGCCGGGGGGCCCCGCGGAGTATGAATGAGCAGTTCTTC.

The rearrangement joins TRBV20-1 to TRBJ2-1; 10 bases align to TRBD2. CDR1 is DFQATT and CDR2 is SNEGSKA in the germline V gene (reference sequence). The CDR3 loop spans 11 amino acids. CDR3: CSLAGVGEQFF. The CDR3 DNA sequence: TGCAGCCTAGCGGGAGTAGGTGAGCAGTTCTTC.

The chain is built from TRBV5-1 and TRBJ2-2; 7 bases line up with TRBD1. V lost 4 bases to trimming and J lost 6 bases; unmatched junction nucleotides: 9. Germline V gene lookup returns CDR1 SGHRS and CDR2 YFSETQ. This CDR3 is 15 amino acids long. The CDR3 DNA reads as TGCGCCAGCAGCGGGAGACAGGGATCCCCCGGGGAGCTGTTTTTT. Amino acid sequence: CASSGRQGSPGELFF.

The rearrangement links TRBV20-1 to TRBJ1-6; the D gene is possibly TRBD1 (5 bases). Looked up from germline, CDR1 is DFQATT and CDR2 is SNEGSKA (reference sequence). V was cut by 2 bases and J by 6 bases, with 14 bases left in between. CDR3 size: 15 residues. For the CDR3, the DNA is TGCAGTGCTAGACCCGGGGCACGGATTAATTCACCCCTCCACTTT. The encoded protein is CSARPGARINSPLHF.